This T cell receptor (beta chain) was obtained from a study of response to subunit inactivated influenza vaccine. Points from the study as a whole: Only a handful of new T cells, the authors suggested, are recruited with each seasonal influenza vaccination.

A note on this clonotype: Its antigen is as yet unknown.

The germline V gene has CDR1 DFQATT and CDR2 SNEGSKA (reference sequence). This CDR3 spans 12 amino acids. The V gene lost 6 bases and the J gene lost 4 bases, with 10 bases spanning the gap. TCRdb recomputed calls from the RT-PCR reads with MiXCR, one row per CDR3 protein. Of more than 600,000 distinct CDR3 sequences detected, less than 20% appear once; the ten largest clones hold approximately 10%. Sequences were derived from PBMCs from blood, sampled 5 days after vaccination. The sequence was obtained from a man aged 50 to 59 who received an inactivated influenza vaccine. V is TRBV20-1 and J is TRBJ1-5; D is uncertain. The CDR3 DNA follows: TGCAGTGCGGACGGGTGGAATCAGCCCCAGCATTTT. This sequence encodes CSADGWNQPQHF.